This TCR beta chain was recorded in a study of blood T cell repertoires in COVID-19. Looking at the study overall: Acute and convalescent COVID-19 specimens originated in the United States, Italy and Spain. PBMCs, B-cell-depleted T cells, or T cells were the source of the cDNA or gDNA that made up the material.

How the authors handled the data: From reference gene primer amplification, estimates of nucleated cell counts were derived. Produced via immunoSEQ multiplex PCR; TCRdb's table is partial and in-frame only. The V and J calls and clone size come from that table; D and trimming were worked out from the DNA. The sample lists about half a million clones, 89% occurring once. Seattle researchers signed up patients amid active infection and tracked them longitudinally. Germline CDR1 SGHTA, CDR2 FQGTGA. V lost 2 bases, J lost 0 bases, and 16 bases lay in between. The CDR3 is 17 amino acids. The source is a man between 18 and 29 years old with COVID-19, enrolled during active disease. What was sequenced was peripheral blood. The V gene is TRBV7-3, the J gene TRBJ2-5; weak D call: TRBD1 (6 bases). The chain's CDR3 is CASSLHAGTRDQETQYF. The CDR3 bases are TGTGCCAGCAGCTTACATGCCGGGACAAGGGACCAAGAGACCCAGTACTTC.